This T cell receptor beta chain was recorded in a study of cytomegalovirus exposure and HLA in healthy donors. The wider study: Samples from HLA-typed donors yielded about 85 million unique TCRs in an early data release. General study points: When analyzed later, a missense DCLRE1C variant was found to be linked to TCR beta V- and J-gene trimming. Later work found most CMV-associated TCR beta chains apparently HLA-restricted. A likely sequencing artifact accounted for one observed cluster of highly shared sequence variants.

This clone was found a few times. Its target is not known. Primers for the PCR totalled 60 Vbeta and 13 Jbeta. Repertoires were generated with immunoSEQ multiplex PCR, while TCRdb's copy carries only in-frame clones and drops some. The table lists 95,000 or so clones, 81% of them singletons. CDR3 length: 16 amino acids. V lost 5 bases and J lost 6, with 20 bases in between. CDR1 SGHVS and CDR2 FQNEAQ come from the germline V gene. Material for sequencing was PBMCs. The receptor's source is an older woman in good health and CMV-seropositive. The chain has TRBV7-8 and TRBJ1-5; D may be TRBD1 (6 bases). The CDR3 sequence is CASSLNDGGGGQPQHF. The CDR3, as DNA: TGTGCCAGCAGCCTAAACGACGGGGGGGGCGGTCAGCCCCAGCATTTT. The full variable domain, in which reference TRBV7-8 and TRBJ1-5 provide the parts outside the CDR3, is GAGVSQSPRYKVAKRGQDVALRCDPISGHVSLFWYQQALGQGPEFLTYFQNEAQLDKSGLPSDRFFAERPEGSVSTLKIQRTQQEDSAVYLCASSLNDGGGGQPQHFGDGTRLSIL.